This T cell receptor (beta chain) originates from a study of blood T cell repertoires in COVID-19. Background on the study: T cells, B-cell-depleted T cells, or PBMCs supplied cDNA or gDNA.

Sequencing was performed with immunoSEQ multiplex PCR; in TCRdb, only in-frame clones are kept and a portion is missing. Of about 370,000 clones in the sample, more than 80% were seen once. The study drew participants aged about 18 to 89 years from some 25 US areas. Participant-reported clinical history was the basis for cohort assignment. Among Cohort 3 donors, those recovered had two negative PCRs, clearance, or symptom resolution. Material for sequencing was PBMCs or T cells enriched from blood (not recorded which). The TCR was taken from a man younger than 35 who had recovered from COVID-19.

CDR3 nucleotide sequence: TGTGCCAGTAGTATTCCCCAGGAAACAGATACGCAGTATTTT. Translating gives CASSIPQETDTQYF. The chain joins TRBV19 to TRBJ2-3; the D is unclear. Germline V lookup: CDR1 LNHDA, CDR2 SQIVND (reference sequence). V lost 3 bases and J 3 bases, leaving 10 bases between the germline ends. This CDR3 contains 14 residues.